One TCR beta chain is described in this entry. What antigen it recognizes has not been identified. One base away there is no much larger clone; base qualities are not given. TCRbeta CDR3 regions were amplified from genomic DNA by means of the immunoSEQ Assay, a bias-controlled multiplex PCR. The original pipeline was this. The number of nucleated cells in each sample was estimated from the amplification of reference gene primers within the assay. Sequence reads were collapsed and filtered to measure the absolute abundance of every unique TCRbeta CDR3 rearrangement. Productive Simpson clonality was computed per sample as the square root of Simpson's diversity index over productive rearrangements. Here the immuneACCESS table is served through TCRdb, limited to in-frame sequences with V and J called. Missing clones are a known gap in these copies; in checked studies unresolved V genes cover under half, and the rest lacks a known reason. For V, J and clone size, that table is used; D and trimming come from the DNA. The sample contains about 130,000 clones, around 85% of them found a single time. The ten largest clones add up to 7% to 10% of the sample.

The germline V gene (reference sequence) supplies CDR1 GTSNPN and CDR2 SVGIG. After removal of 5 bases from V and 6 bases from J, the junction retains 8 bases not matched to a gene. From cysteine to phenylalanine, the CDR3 is 13 amino acids long. Of all the DNA, just the CDR3 is kept, 39 bases in frame from base 1. Participants in the prospective study were aged roughly 18 to 100 years, lived in 20 to 25 United States geographic areas, and enrolled through a virtual design. To assign participants to cohorts, the prospective study relied on clinical history that participants themselves reported in a screening survey and a study questionnaire. Recovered participants in ImmuneRACE Cohort 3 were defined by two consecutive negative NP/OP PCR tests, clearance by a healthcare professional, or resolution of symptoms. In the prospective study, mobile phlebotomists collected whole blood, serum and a nasopharyngeal or oropharyngeal swab from each participant. Participants in the prospective study had the option to provide additional blood draws and questionnaires over a roughly 2-month period. Before DNA extraction, blood samples from the prospective study were shipped at room temperature or frozen.

The sample comes from a study of blood T cell repertoires in COVID-19 (TCRdb year 2020). At the level of the whole study: Samples from collaborators originated in the United States, Italy and Spain and spanned both the acute and convalescent phases of COVID-19. The material from the prospective study consisted of cDNA or gDNA derived from T cells, B-cell-depleted T cells, or PBMCs. Deeply sampled blood TCRbeta repertoires from subjects exposed to, actively infected with, or recovered from COVID-19 were included in the dataset. A freely available public database, intended as a resource for researchers studying the immune response to SARS-CoV-2, is where the repertoires were released. Samples were obtained from the ongoing ImmuneRACE study (first 160 participants) and from over 1,000 subjects provided by 6 global collaborators. Nearly every sample came with metadata listing a de-identified subject ID, COVID-19 status, age in years and sex. Where available, HLA class I and class II types were obtained from metadata supplied by the sample provider rather than from assay-based typing.

Results and caveats for the whole study, not just this receptor: Clinical and demographic metadata were provided uncurated, with the amount varying by source and participant.

This chain is built from TRBV30 and TRBJ2-7, and 9 junctional nucleotides match TRBD1. This TCR was recovered from a man between 50 and 59 years old who had recovered from COVID-19. Sample: PBMCs or T cells enriched from blood (not recorded which). The CDR3 has the sequence CAWDFGTGLEQYF. The DNA reads TGTGCCTGGGACTTCGGGACAGGGCTCGAGCAGTACTTC. The CDR3 plus the reference TRBV30 and TRBJ2-7 genes for the other parts give the full variable domain: SQTIHQWPATLVQPVGSPLSLECTVEGTSNPNLYWYRQAAGRGLQLLFYSVGIGQISSEVPQNLSASRPQDRQFILSSKKLLLSDSGFYLCAWDFGTGLEQYFGPGTRLTVT.